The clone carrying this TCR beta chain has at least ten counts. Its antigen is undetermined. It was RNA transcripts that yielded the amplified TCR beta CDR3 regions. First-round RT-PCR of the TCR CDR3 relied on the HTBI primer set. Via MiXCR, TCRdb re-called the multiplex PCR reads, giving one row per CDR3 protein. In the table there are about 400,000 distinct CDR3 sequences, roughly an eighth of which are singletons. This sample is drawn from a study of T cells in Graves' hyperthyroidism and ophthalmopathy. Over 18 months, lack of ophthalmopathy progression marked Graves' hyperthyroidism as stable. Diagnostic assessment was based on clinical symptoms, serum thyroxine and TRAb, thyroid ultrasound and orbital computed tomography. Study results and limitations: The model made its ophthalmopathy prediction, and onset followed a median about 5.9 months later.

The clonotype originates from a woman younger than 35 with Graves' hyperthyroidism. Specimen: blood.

The DNA for the CDR3 is TGTGCCAGCAGTTTGTCCGGGGGCGGGGGAGAGACCCAGTACTTC. Its protein is CASSLSGGGGETQYF. The chain combines TRBV12-3 or TRBV12-4 with TRBJ2-5, with TRBD2 as a possible D gene (7 bases). The CDR3 is made up of 15 amino acids. Trimming stripped 3 bases from V and 4 bases from J, with 15 bases between.